These 12 T cell receptor beta chains share one sample of origin, sequenced in a study of blood T cell repertoires in COVID-19. Profiled with immunoSEQ multiplex PCR; TCRdb holds only in-frame clones, not every one. The sample includes 100,000 to 130,000 clones, more than 70% of them seen just once. The sample consisted of peripheral blood. These receptors all stem from a human donor in a cohort sampled during active COVID-19.

J is TRBJ2-2 and V is TRBV5-1, with a possible D match to TRBD2 (6 bases). Deletions cut 0 bases from V and 9 bases from J, with 15 bases between. Germline V gene sequence: CDR1 SGHRS, CDR2 YFSETQ. This CDR3 is built from 15 residues. The CDR3 loop reads CASSLGGDPDRELFF. The DNA for the CDR3 is TGCGCCAGCAGCTTGGGCGGGGACCCTGACAGGGAGCTGTTTTTT.

The V call is TRBV4-1, the J call TRBJ1-2; a possible D gene is TRBD1 (5 bases). Germline lookup yields CDR1 MGHRA and CDR2 YSYEKL. The CDR3 sequence is 15 residues long. V was cut by 0 bases and J by 6 bases, with 14 bases left in between. The CDR3 coding sequence is TGCGCCAGCAGCCAAGATCTTGGGGGGAGGGATGGCTACACCTTC. It is translated as CASSQDLGGRDGYTF.

The CDR3 here is CASSPGTNPYNEQFF. DNA for the CDR3: TGTGCCAGCAGCCCCGGGACAAATCCCTACAATGAGCAGTTCTTC. This chain uses TRBV7-6 with TRBJ2-1; a weak D match, TRBD1 (6 bases). Germline-derived CDR1 and CDR2 are SGHVS and FNYEAQ. This CDR3 has 15 residues. Trimming left V 5 bases short and J 2 bases short, with 13 bases between.

The chain links TRBV7-9 to TRBJ1-2; 9 bases agree with TRBD1. Germline V lookup: CDR1 SEHNR, CDR2 FQNEAQ (reference sequence). The CDR3 contains 16 residues. V shed 5 bases, J shed 3 bases, and the junction held 10 bases outside the gene matches. The CDR3 DNA follows: TGTGCCAGCAGCAAAGCCGGGACAGGGATCGACTATGGCTACACCTTC. It specifies CASSKAGTGIDYGYTF.

This chain links TRBV5-1 with TRBJ2-4; perhaps TRBD2 as D (6 bases). This CDR3 region has 17 residues. Germline loops: CDR1 SGHRS, CDR2 YFSETQ. Deletions cut 4 bases from V and 1 base from J, with 18 bases between. DNA of the CDR3: TGCGCCAGCAGCCCCGGGGCGGGGATTGGGGCCAAAAACATTCAGTACTTC. Its protein product is CASSPGAGIGAKNIQYF.

This clone was detected only once. The V gene is TRBV5-4, the J gene TRBJ1-2; TRBD1 matches 11 bases. J lost 5 bases, V lost 5 bases, and 5 bases had no gene match. The germline gives CDR1 SGHNT, CDR2 YYREEE (reference sequence). This CDR3 region has 14 residues. Here the CDR3 reads CASSSGQGAYGYTF. The DNA of the CDR3 is TGTGCCAGCAGTAGCGGACAGGGGGCGTATGGCTACACCTTC.

The rearrangement uses TRBV7-3 and TRBJ2-3, with D perhaps TRBD2 (6 bases). Trimming shortened V by 4 bases and J by 0 bases, and 17 bases separated the two germline ends. The CDR3 has 17 amino acids. CDR1 is SGHTA and CDR2 is FQGTGA in the germline V gene. CDR3 sequence reads: CASSSGYLAYSTDTQYF. CDR3 DNA sequence: TGTGCCAGCAGCTCAGGGTATCTAGCGTATAGCACAGATACGCAGTATTTT.

The chain couples TRBV11-3 to TRBJ2-3, with 14 bases fitting TRBD2. Trimming cost V 3 bases and J 5 bases; bases outside gene matches: 7. CDR3 length: 17 amino acids. From germline, CDR1 is SGHNT and CDR2 YENEEA. The CDR3 protein is CASSFGGTSGRLDTQYF. The CDR3 DNA follows: TGTGCCAGCAGCTTCGGAGGGACTAGCGGGAGATTAGATACGCAGTATTTT.

This clone has only a few counts. The genes are TRBV5-1 and TRBJ2-2; 9 nucleotides agree with TRBD2. The germline V gene encodes CDR1 SGHRS and CDR2 YFSETQ. The ends lost 2 bases at V and 4 bases at J; junction bases unmatched: 0. This CDR3 contains 14 residues. The CDR3: CASSLLAGTGELFF. The CDR3 nucleotides read TGCGCCAGCAGCTTACTAGCGGGCACCGGGGAGCTGTTTTTT.

This chain uses TRBV6-2 or TRBV6-3 with TRBJ2-7; D possibly corresponds to TRBD2 (7 bases). The length of the CDR3 is 14 residues. Looked up from germline, CDR1 is MNHEY and CDR2 is SVGEGT. The V end lost 0 bases, the J end lost 6 bases, and 12 bases lay between the germline ends. CDR3 in amino acids: CASSYSRGGGEQYV. CDR3 DNA sequence: TGTGCCAGCAGTTACTCAAGGGGGGGCGGCGAGCAGTACGTC.

J is TRBJ1-1 and V is TRBV9, with D perhaps TRBD1 (5 bases). The V gene lost 0 bases and the J gene lost 4 bases, with 13 bases spanning the gap. The CDR3 length is 15 residues. CDR1 and CDR2 from the germline V gene are SGDLS and YYNGEE. The CDR3 loop is CASSVAPSGGTEAFF. CDR3 nucleotides: TGTGCCAGCAGCGTAGCTCCCAGCGGGGGCACTGAAGCTTTCTTT.

The genes are TRBV19 and TRBJ2-3; 9 bases match TRBD2. CDR3 size: 16 residues. The ends lost 4 bases at V and 0 bases at J; junction bases unmatched: 5. Looked up from germline, CDR1 is LNHDA and CDR2 is SQIVND (reference sequence). The CDR3 is CASSRGSGSSTDTQYF. The CDR3, as DNA: TGTGCCAGTAGTAGGGGTAGCGGGAGCAGCACAGATACGCAGTATTTT.